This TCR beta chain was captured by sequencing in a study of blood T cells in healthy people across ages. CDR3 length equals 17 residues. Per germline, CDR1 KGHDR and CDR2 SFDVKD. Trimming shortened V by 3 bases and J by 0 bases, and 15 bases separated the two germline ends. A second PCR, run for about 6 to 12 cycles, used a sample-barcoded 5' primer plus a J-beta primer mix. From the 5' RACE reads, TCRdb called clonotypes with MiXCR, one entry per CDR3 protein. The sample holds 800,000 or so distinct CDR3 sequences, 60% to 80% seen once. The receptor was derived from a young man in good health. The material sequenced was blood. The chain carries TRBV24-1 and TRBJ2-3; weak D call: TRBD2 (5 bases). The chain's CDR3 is CATSDLPDGESTDTQYF. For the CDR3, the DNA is TGTGCCACCAGTGATCTGCCCGACGGGGAAAGCACAGATACGCAGTATTTT.